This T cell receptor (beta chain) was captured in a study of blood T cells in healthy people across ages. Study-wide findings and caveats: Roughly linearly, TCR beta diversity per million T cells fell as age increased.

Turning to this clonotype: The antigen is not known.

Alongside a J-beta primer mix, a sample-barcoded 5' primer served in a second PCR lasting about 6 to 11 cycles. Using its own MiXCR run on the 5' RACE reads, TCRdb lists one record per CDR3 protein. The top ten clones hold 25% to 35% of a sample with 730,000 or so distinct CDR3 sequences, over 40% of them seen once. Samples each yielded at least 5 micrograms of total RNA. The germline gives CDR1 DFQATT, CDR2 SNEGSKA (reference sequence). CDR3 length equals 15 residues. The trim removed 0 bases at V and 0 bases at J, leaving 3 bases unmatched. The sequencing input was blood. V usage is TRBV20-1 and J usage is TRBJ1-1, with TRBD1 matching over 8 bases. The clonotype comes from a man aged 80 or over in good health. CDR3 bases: TGCAGTGCTAGAGATCGGACAGGGATGAACACTGAAGCTTTCTTT. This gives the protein CSARDRTGMNTEAFF.